The 7 T cell receptor beta chains listed next were all sequenced from one sample in a study of blood T cell repertoires in COVID-19. TCRdb's table, derived via immunoSEQ multiplex PCR, lists solely in-frame clones and lacks some. The profile covers about 130,000 clones, with 75% to 90% appearing a single time and 18% taken by the ten largest. The sample taken for sequencing was PBMCs or T cells enriched from blood (not recorded which). The receptors shown here come from a man aged 25 to 45 who had recovered from COVID-19.

This clone was counted between two and nine times. The rearrangement joins TRBV7-9 to TRBJ1-2; 7 bases are shared with TRBD1. This CDR3 comprises 17 residues. Germline CDR1 SEHNR, CDR2 FQNEAQ (reference sequence). The junction had 13 bases not matched to a gene; V was cut back by 5 bases and J by 1 base. Written as DNA, the CDR3 is TGTGCCAGCAGCGGAACACGCGGGACAGAAGTTAACTATGGCTACACCTTC. As protein: CASSGTRGTEVNYGYTF.

The chain recombines TRBV6-5 with TRBJ1-3, with D perhaps matching TRBD1 (6 bases). CDR3 length equals 14 residues. V gave up 6 bases and J gave up 2 bases, with 11 bases separating them. CDR1 is MNHEY and CDR2 is SVGAGI in the germline V gene. CDR3 residues: CASRTPGAGNTIYF. CDR3 nucleotides: TGTGCCAGCAGGACCCCAGGGGCTGGAAACACCATATATTTT.

On this clone: The same CDR3 is also encoded by other DNA sequences in this sample. The CDR3 region is CASSLGLAGAQETQYF. The CDR3 nucleotides are TGTGCCAGCAGCTTAGGTCTAGCGGGGGCGCAAGAGACCCAGTACTTC. The V gene is TRBV13, the J gene TRBJ2-5, with 10 bases lining up with TRBD2. CDR1 and CDR2 (germline): PRHDT, FYEKMQ (reference sequence). The CDR3 loop spans 16 amino acids. J lost 2 bases, V lost 0 bases, and 3 bases had no gene match.

This chain links TRBV11-2 with TRBJ2-3; 10 bases align to TRBD1. The CDR3 sequence is 15 residues long. Losses at the gene ends were 4 bases for V and 1 base for J; bases not matched to a gene: 2. From germline, CDR1 is SGHAT and CDR2 FQNNGV. CDR3 loop: CASSSGTGGTDTQYF. The DNA for the CDR3 is TGTGCCAGCAGCTCCGGGACAGGGGGCACAGATACGCAGTATTTT.

V and J are TRBV7-9 and TRBJ2-7, with TRBD1 matching over 9 bases. Per germline, CDR1 SEHNR and CDR2 FQNEAQ (reference sequence). This CDR3 contains 16 residues. V shed 5 bases, J shed 5 bases, and the junction held 13 bases outside the gene matches. CDR3 protein: CASSPDRGVDLHEQYF. The DNA of the CDR3 is TGTGCCAGCAGCCCGGACAGGGGCGTGGATTTGCACGAGCAGTACTTC.

The rearrangement uses TRBV12-3 or TRBV12-4 and TRBJ1-1, with D maybe TRBD1 (6 bases). V lost 1 base and J 12 bases, leaving 9 bases between the germline ends. The length of the CDR3 is 11 residues. CDR3 DNA sequence: TGTGCCAGCAGTTTAGGAGGGGGTTCTTTCTTT. This codes for CASSLGGGSFF.

The rearrangement links TRBV29-1 to TRBJ2-1; maybe TRBD1 (6 bases). The CDR3 length is 13 residues. V gave up 2 bases and J gave up 4 bases, with 9 bases separating them. Germline assignment: CDR1 SQVTM and CDR2 ANQGSEA. The CDR3 DNA is TGCAGCGTTGAAAGGACAGATTACAATGAGCAGTTCTTC. Translating gives CSVERTDYNEQFF.